These 29 T cell receptor beta chains came from one sample sequenced in a study of blood T cells in healthy people across ages. A second PCR of roughly 7 to 11 cycles used a sample-barcoded 5' primer and a J-beta primer mix. One entry per CDR3 protein, called by TCRdb with MiXCR from the 5' RACE reads. The sample includes about 940,000 distinct CDR3 sequences, 45% to 50% of them seen just once. The source material was blood. All receptors come from a man in his thirties or forties in good health.

The chain uses TRBV10-3 and TRBJ1-4; TRBD1 aligns across 8 bases. The CDR3 totals 14 residues. Germline V CDR1 and CDR2: ENHRY, SYGVKD. V trimming: 3 bases; J trimming: 7 bases; junction bases outside the gene matches: 4. In DNA form, the CDR3 reads TGTGCCATCAGTGACGGACAGGGATTTGAAAAACTGTTTTTT. It specifies CAISDGQGFEKLFF.

This chain links TRBV7-2 with TRBJ2-3; 7 bases align to TRBD2. This CDR3 is 13 amino acids long. V lost 7 bases and J lost 2; bases outside the gene matches: 3. Germline V lookup: CDR1 SGHTA, CDR2 FQGNSA. The CDR3 reads CASTGGSTDTQYF. The CDR3 region has the DNA TGTGCCAGCACCGGGGGGTCCACAGATACGCAGTATTTT.

This clonotype was detected ten times or more. This chain joins TRBV20-1 and TRBJ2-1; perhaps TRBD1 as D (6 bases). Germline-derived CDR1 and CDR2 are DFQATT and SNEGSKA (reference sequence). Trimming stripped 5 bases from V and 2 bases from J, with 10 bases between. The CDR3 runs 13 residues. For the CDR3, the DNA is TGCAGTGCTTGGGGGCCCCCCTACAATGAGCAGTTCTTC. Encoded protein: CSAWGPPYNEQFF.

The chain carries TRBV4-2 and TRBJ2-3, with D perhaps TRBD2 (6 bases). Trimming took off 0 bases at V and 6 bases at J, with 16 bases between the two ends. The germline V gene has CDR1 LGHNA and CDR2 YNFKEQ. There are 16 residues in the CDR3. The CDR3 region has the DNA TGTGCCAGCAGCCAAGAGCTCGGCGGGGCGGGGGATACGCAGTATTTT. Amino acid sequence: CASSQELGGAGDTQYF.

The chain combines TRBV29-1 with TRBJ1-2; no firm D call. This CDR3 contains 11 residues. Germline V gives CDR1 SQVTM, CDR2 ANQGSEA. Trimming left V 7 bases short and J 4 bases short, with 10 bases between. The CDR3 DNA sequence: TGCAGCGGTCGGGTGTCCTATGGCTACACCTTC. Its protein is CSGRVSYGYTF.

This clonotype was detected many times. V usage is TRBV5-1 and J usage is TRBJ2-1, with D uncertain. There are 12 residues in the CDR3. Between the trimmed V and J ends, which lost 5 bases and 6 bases, there was a span of 9 bases. CDR1 SGHRS and CDR2 YFSETQ come from the germline V gene. CDR3 DNA sequence: TGCGCCAGCAGTTATGACCGCAATGAGCAGTTCTTC. Translating it yields CASSYDRNEQFF.

J is TRBJ1-5 and V is TRBV28; D is perhaps TRBD1 (6 bases). The CDR3 loop spans 15 amino acids. Germline V gene lookup returns CDR1 MDHEN and CDR2 SYDVKM. With 2 bases removed from V and 7 bases from J, the gap between germline ends came to 15 bases. The CDR3 DNA follows: TGTGCCAGCAGTTTAGGACAGTCCTACTCCCAGCCCCAGCATTTT. It specifies CASSLGQSYSQPQHF. Looking up the rest from reference TRBV28 and TRBJ1-5 gives the full variable domain: DVKVTQSSRYLVKRTGEKVFLECVQDMDHENMFWYRQDPGLGLRLIYFSYDVKMKEKGDIPEGYSVSREKKERFSLILESASTNQTSMYLCASSLGQSYSQPQHFGDGTRLSIL.

The V and J genes are TRBV12-3 or TRBV12-4 and TRBJ2-7; D unresolved. V was shortened by 2 bases and J by 3 bases, with 20 bases between the two germline ends. This CDR3 comprises 17 residues. This CDR3 is CASSLNRIEDGGYEQYF. In DNA, the CDR3 is TGTGCCAGCAGTTTAAATCGAATAGAGGACGGCGGCTACGAGCAGTACTTC.

The V gene is TRBV7-9, the J gene TRBJ2-5, with D maybe TRBD1 (6 bases). CDR3 length: 12 residues. Trimming shortened V by 4 bases and J by 11 bases, and 14 bases separated the two germline ends. Germline CDR1 reads SEHNR; CDR2 reads FQNEAQ (reference sequence). This CDR3 is CASSSQGWEQYF. The CDR3 region has the DNA TGTGCCAGCAGCTCTCAGGGGTGGGAGCAGTACTTC.

The chain links TRBV6-2 or TRBV6-3 to TRBJ2-1, with 8 bases aligning to TRBD1. This CDR3 is built from 15 residues. Germline loops: CDR1 MNHEY, CDR2 SVGEGT. The trim removed 8 bases at V and 3 bases at J, leaving 9 bases unmatched. The CDR3 region is CASGVRDRYYNEQFF. The CDR3 coding sequence is TGTGCCAGCGGGGTAAGGGACAGGTACTACAATGAGCAGTTCTTC.

As regards this clonotype: An end of the junction does not agree with germline; a read error may underlie this. V and J are TRBV5-4 and TRBJ1-2, with D uncertain. This CDR3 region has 14 residues. The germline gives CDR1 SGHNT, CDR2 YYREEE (reference sequence). As DNA, the CDR3 is TGTGCCATCAGCTTGACTGGGGATAACTATGGCTACACCTTC. It translates to CAISLTGDNYGYTF.

The V and J genes are TRBV12-3 or TRBV12-4 and TRBJ1-5, with D uncertain. CDR3 length: 15 residues. V shed 7 bases and J shed 6 bases, with 19 bases lying between them. CDR3 in amino acids: CASKAGQGNTQPQHF. The CDR3 DNA follows: TGTGCCAGCAAAGCGGGCCAAGGGAACACTCAGCCCCAGCATTTT.

This clonotype was seen a handful of times. This rearrangement joins TRBV12-3 or TRBV12-4 to TRBJ2-1; TRBD2 aligns across 8 bases. Trimming took 5 bases from V and 2 from J; bases not matched to a gene: 5. This CDR3 spans 15 amino acids. This chain's CDR3 is CASSPGGTTYNEQFF. The CDR3 region has the DNA TGTGCCAGCAGTCCGGGGGGGACCACCTACAATGAGCAGTTCTTC.

The V call is TRBV18, the J call TRBJ2-6; no definite D call. The germline V gene has CDR1 KGHSH and CDR2 LQKENI. CDR3 length: 13 residues. V lost 11 bases to trimming and J lost 0 bases, with 8 bases between them. The CDR3 protein is CAAGDSGANVLTF. The CDR3 bases are TGTGCCGCTGGAGACTCTGGGGCCAACGTCCTGACTTTC.

V usage is TRBV28 and J usage is TRBJ2-7; 7 bases agree with TRBD1. TRBJ2-5 matches the DNA end more closely, so the J call is doubtful. Germline CDR1 reads MDHEN; CDR2 reads SYDVKM. This CDR3 contains 15 residues. The DNA of the CDR3 is TGTGCCAGCAGTGCCCCACAGGGGAATCAAGAGACCCAGTACTTC. As protein: CASSAPQGNQETQYF.

V usage is TRBV6-6 and J usage is TRBJ2-5, with 11 bases aligning to TRBD2. The CDR3 covers 15 residues. With V trimmed by 5 bases and J by 2 bases, 4 bases remained unmatched. In germline, CDR1 is MNHNY, CDR2 SVGAGI (reference sequence). CDR3 DNA sequence: TGTGCCAGCAGTACCCTAGCGGGGGGACAAGAGACCCAGTACTTC. This encodes CASSTLAGGQETQYF.

This clonotype was seen ten or more times. The chain carries TRBV12-3 or TRBV12-4 and TRBJ2-1, with TRBD2 matching over 9 bases. V lost 11 bases and J lost 13; bases outside the gene matches: 18. The CDR3 totals 14 residues. The CDR3: CACSTGEGLAIQFF. The CDR3 coding sequence is TGTGCCTGCTCAACAGGGGAGGGACTAGCCATTCAGTTCTTC.

The rearrangement links TRBV10-3 to TRBJ1-2; possibly TRBD1 for D (5 bases). This CDR3 comprises 13 residues. Trimming took off 0 bases at V and 7 bases at J, with 9 bases between the two ends. The germline gives CDR1 ENHRY, CDR2 SYGVKD. The CDR3 is CAISESSGVGYTF. CDR3 DNA sequence: TGTGCCATCAGTGAGTCGTCGGGGGTTGGCTACACCTTC.

The rearrangement joins TRBV27 to TRBJ2-1, with D uncertain. Trimming took 3 bases from V and 6 from J, leaving 6 bases between them. Looked up from germline, CDR1 is MNHEY and CDR2 is SMNVEV (reference sequence). CDR3 length equals 12 residues. The CDR3 sequence is CASSLISNEQFF. The CDR3 nucleotides are TGTGCCAGCAGTTTGATTTCCAATGAGCAGTTCTTC.

This clonotype was counted between two and nine times. The chain combines TRBV9 with TRBJ2-6, with a weak D call TRBD2 (6 bases). The CDR3 consists of 15 residues. Between the trimmed V and J ends, which lost 8 bases and 3 bases, there was a span of 15 bases. The germline V gene has CDR1 SGDLS and CDR2 YYNGEE. The CDR3 bases are TGTGCCAGTACTAGCTTTTTGGGTGGGGCCAACGTCCTGACTTTC. Its protein product is CASTSFLGGANVLTF.

This clonotype has more than one count but fewer than ten. The chain has TRBV10-3 and TRBJ1-1, with D possibly matching TRBD1 (6 bases). The germline CDR1 and CDR2 sequences are ENHRY and SYGVKD. CDR3 size: 17 residues. V shed 0 bases and J shed 0 bases, with 14 bases lying between them. For the CDR3, the DNA is TGTGCCATCAGTGAGTCCGGACAGATTACCTTGAACACTGAAGCTTTCTTT. It codes for CAISESGQITLNTEAFF.

This clonotype was detected once. CDR3 residues: CASSVGQAPTDTQYF. The CDR3 nucleotides read TGTGCCAGCAGCGTGGGACAGGCCCCCACAGATACGCAGTATTTT. The chain employs TRBV9 and TRBJ2-3; 8 bases are shared with TRBD1. CDR1 is SGDLS, CDR2 YYNGEE, per germline. The trim removed 2 bases at V and 2 bases at J, leaving 4 bases unmatched. The CDR3 has 15 amino acids.

The sample holds one count of this clonotype. CDR3 region: CASSLEGRDPGGYTF. For the CDR3, the DNA is TGTGCCAGCAGTTTAGAGGGACGGGACCCAGGCGGCTACACCTTC. The chain is built from TRBV27 and TRBJ1-2; a possible D gene is TRBD1 (5 bases). The CDR3 totals 15 residues. V lost 2 bases, J lost 8 bases, and 18 bases lay in between. CDR1 is MNHEY, CDR2 SMNVEV, per germline (reference sequence).

The chain links TRBV5-1 to TRBJ2-4; 10 bases fit TRBD1. The junction had 7 bases not matched to a gene; V was cut back by 6 bases and J by 7 bases. This CDR3 comprises 14 residues. Per the germline V gene, CDR1 is SGHRS and CDR2 is YFSETQ. The CDR3 sequence is CASNDGTGENIQYF. The DNA of the CDR3 is TGCGCCAGCAACGACGGGACAGGGGAGAACATTCAGTACTTC. Combining the CDR3 with reference TRBV5-1 and TRBJ2-4 gives the whole variable domain KAGVTQTPRYLIKTRGQQVTLSCSPISGHRSVSWYQQTPGQGLQFLFEYFSETQRNKGNFPGRFSGRQFSNSRSEMNVSTLELGDSALYLCASNDGTGENIQYFGAGTRLSVL.

The chain uses TRBV7-2 and TRBJ2-1; D is undetermined. The length of the CDR3 is 16 residues. Germline-derived CDR1 and CDR2 are SGHTA and FQGNSA. Trimming removed 5 bases at V and 0 bases at J, with 14 bases between. The CDR3 DNA reads as TGTGCCAGCAGCGAAGATGGACGGAGCTCCTACAATGAGCAGTTCTTC. Protein sequence: CASSEDGRSSYNEQFF.

The sample holds a few counts of this clonotype. V usage is TRBV6-5 and J usage is TRBJ2-3; perhaps TRBD2 as D (6 bases). Trimming left V 2 bases short and J 5 bases short, with 11 bases between. The germline CDR1 and CDR2 sequences are MNHEY and SVGAGI. The CDR3 consists of 14 residues. The CDR3 reads CASSYRRGQDTQYF. CDR3 bases: TGTGCCAGCAGTTACAGGAGGGGTCAAGATACGCAGTATTTT.

The sample holds a few counts of this clonotype. Its ends do not fully match the called genes, so a read error is possible. The rearrangement joins TRBV7-9 to TRBJ2-5, with TRBD1 matching 9 bases. The germline CDR1 and CDR2 sequences are SEHNR and FQNEAQ (reference sequence). The CDR3 covers 16 residues. The chain's CDR3 is CASSLVNRGPQETQYF. Here the CDR3 DNA reads TGTGCCAGTAGCTTGGTCAACAGGGGGCCGCAAGAGACCCAGTACTTC.

The chain has TRBV4-3 and TRBJ1-2; D ambiguous. Germline V gene lookup returns CDR1 LGHNA and CDR2 YSLEER. CDR3 length: 14 amino acids. Between the trimmed V and J ends, which lost 1 base and 5 bases, there was a span of 11 bases. The CDR3 protein is CASSQAVDLYGYTF. The CDR3, as DNA: TGCGCCAGCAGCCAAGCCGTGGATCTATATGGCTACACCTTC.

V gene TRBV29-1 combines with J gene TRBJ2-1; a weak D match, TRBD2 (6 bases). The V end was cut by 6 bases, the J end by 6 bases, with 15 bases between. The CDR3 is made up of 13 amino acids. Germline loops: CDR1 SQVTM, CDR2 ANQGSEA. The CDR3 DNA sequence: TGCAGCGTAACGACTAGATGGGGCAATGAGCAGTTCTTC. Translated, it gives CSVTTRWGNEQFF.